Listed here is a single T cell receptor beta chain. This sample stems from a study of cytomegalovirus exposure and HLA in healthy donors. Study context: As an earlier analysis found, around 170 million T cells yielded about 120 million unique TCR beta sequences. A preliminary data release comprised roughly 85 million unique TCRs obtained from HLA-typed donors.

PCR was performed using 60 Vbeta and 13 Jbeta primers. TCRdb's table, derived via immunoSEQ multiplex PCR, lists solely in-frame clones and lacks some. The sample records fewer than 150,000 clones, around 76% being singletons. Every donor was a healthy person donating bone marrow. The TCR sequence derives from a male donor in good health and CMV-seronegative. Sequenced: PBMCs.

The CDR3 DNA follows: TGTGCCAGTCCCAGGGTTGGATACGAGCAGTACTTC. Amino acid sequence: CASPRVGYEQYF. The gene calls are TRBV5-8 and TRBJ2-7, with a possible D match to TRBD1 (5 bases). Germline CDR1 SGHTS, CDR2 YDEGEE. Trimming cost V 8 bases and J 4 bases, with 13 bases left between them. This CDR3 has 12 residues.